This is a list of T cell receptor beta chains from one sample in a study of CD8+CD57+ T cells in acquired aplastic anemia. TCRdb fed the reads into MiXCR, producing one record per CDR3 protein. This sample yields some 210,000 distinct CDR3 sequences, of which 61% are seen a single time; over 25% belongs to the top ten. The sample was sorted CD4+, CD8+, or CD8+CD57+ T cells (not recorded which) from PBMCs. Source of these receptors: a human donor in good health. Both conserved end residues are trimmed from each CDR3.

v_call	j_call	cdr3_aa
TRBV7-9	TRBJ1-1	ASVLATEAF
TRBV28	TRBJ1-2	ASIMEGQGFGYT
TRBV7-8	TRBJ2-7	ASSFAGRTSGVYEQY
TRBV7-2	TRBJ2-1	ASTVQGAGAPYNEQF
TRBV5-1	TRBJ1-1	ASSFNVGGSGTEAF
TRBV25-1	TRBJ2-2	ASSGGTRSYTGELF
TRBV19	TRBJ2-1	ASLGGTPFNEQF
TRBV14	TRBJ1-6	ASSQETGNSPLH
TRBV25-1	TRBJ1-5	ASGNNQPQH
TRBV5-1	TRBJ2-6	ASSLLGSGANVLT
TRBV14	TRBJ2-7	ASSQEGGDTTYEQY
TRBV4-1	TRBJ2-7	ASSQEWAGRIYEQY
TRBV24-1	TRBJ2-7	ATSDLNDGSGRSGEQY
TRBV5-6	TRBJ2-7	ASSLWGLEEQY
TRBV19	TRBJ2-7	ASSRVAGLRYEQY
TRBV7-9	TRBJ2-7	ASSLALGDSYEQY
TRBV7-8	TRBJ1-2	ASSPLEGGAAGYT
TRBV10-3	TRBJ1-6	ASRGQGGNSPLH
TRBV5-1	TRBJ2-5	ASSWEDGDGETQY
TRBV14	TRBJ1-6	ASSQRLHNSPLH